In its sample, the clone carrying this TCR beta chain was seen once. Antigen specificity is unknown. Trimming stripped 7 bases from V and 5 bases from J, with 14 bases between. The CDR3 has 13 residues. Germline V gene lookup returns CDR1 MNHNS and CDR2 SASEGT. The record originates from a study of cytomegalovirus exposure and HLA in healthy donors. As for the study in general: Findings of an earlier analysis included 90 million to 120 million unique TCR beta sequences from 180 million or so T cells. Overall study results and limits: Sequencing artifact likely explains a cluster of highly shared sequence variants. 87-base-pair reads could not separate some V segments, including TRBV6-2 and TRBV6-3.

Researchers ran the PCR with 60 Vbeta and 13 Jbeta primers. The protocol was immunoSEQ multiplex PCR, while the TCRdb copy is restricted to in-frame clones and leaves out a portion. The sample includes about 110,000 clones, 65% to 75% seen only once; the top ten take around 5%. Donors were ostensibly healthy at sampling, although undocumented immune exposures were probable. Sequenced: PBMCs. The chain recombines TRBV6-1 with TRBJ1-1; maybe TRBD1 (6 bases). The sequence was collected from a man aged 25-45 years in good health and CMV-seropositive. The CDR3 spells CASTQGGGTEAFF. Written as DNA, the CDR3 is TGTGCCAGCACCCAAGGGGGAGGGACTGAAGCTTTCTTT.